The 7 T cell receptor beta chains presented below share a single source sample, sequenced in a study of T cell responses to AZD1222 COVID-19 vaccine. Here immunoSEQ multiplex PCR was the method, and the copy in TCRdb shows in-frame clones only, minus some. The repertoire holds 150,000 or so clones, with roughly nine tenths as singletons. The sample consisted of peripheral blood, taken on day 0 of AZD1222 vaccination. Receptor source: an adult in good health.

V and J are TRBV5-5 and TRBJ2-7; D ambiguous. Trimming took off 1 base at V and 2 bases at J, with 7 bases between the two ends. Per the germline V gene, CDR1 is SGHKS and CDR2 is YYEKEE (reference sequence). CDR3 length equals 13 residues. CDR3 nucleotide sequence: TGTGCCAGCAGCTTGCTGGGCACCTACGAGCAGTACTTC. This sequence encodes CASSLLGTYEQYF.

The chain combines TRBV19 with TRBJ2-1; the D call may be TRBD1 or TRBD2 (6 bases each). Trimming left V 3 bases short and J 7 bases short, with 13 bases between. In germline, CDR1 is LNHDA, CDR2 SQIVND (reference sequence). CDR3 length equals 14 residues. CDR3 in DNA: TGTGCCAGTAGTATTAGCGGACAGAGGAATGAGCAGTTCTTC. This codes for CASSISGQRNEQFF.

The V call is TRBV2, the J call TRBJ1-3; possibly TRBD1 for D (5 bases). V lost 5 bases and J 7 bases, leaving 12 bases between the germline ends. This CDR3 is 13 amino acids long. Germline CDR1 reads SNHLY; CDR2 reads FYNNEI. The CDR3 nucleotides read TGTGCCAGCAGTACAGAGCGGGGGAACACCATATATTTT. Protein: CASSTERGNTIYF.

This clone was found a few times. The gene calls are TRBV28 and TRBJ2-1; possible D gene TRBD1, 6 bases. The CDR3 totals 14 residues. The germline gives CDR1 MDHEN, CDR2 SYDVKM. The V and J ends lost 5 bases and 6 bases respectively, with 14 bases between them. CDR3 protein: CASSRQTGSNEQFF. The CDR3, as DNA: TGTGCCAGCAGTCGTCAAACAGGGAGCAATGAGCAGTTCTTC.

The rearrangement links TRBV5-4 to TRBJ1-6; D gene ambiguous. This CDR3 contains 14 residues. CDR1 and CDR2 (germline): SGHNT, YYREEE (reference sequence). Trimming stripped 1 base from V and 8 bases from J, with 10 bases between. CDR3 region: CASSLSTDHSPLHF. The CDR3, as DNA: TGTGCCAGCAGCTTGTCAACGGACCATTCACCCCTCCACTTT.

The V gene is TRBV7-2, the J gene TRBJ2-7; unclear D gene. The CDR3 spans 15 residues. Looked up from germline, CDR1 is SGHTA and CDR2 is FQGNSA. Between the trimmed V and J ends, which lost 1 base and 1 base, there was a span of 11 bases. CDR3 in DNA: TGTGCCAGCAGCTTAGATTCGTTGCGGTCCTACGAGCAGTACTTC. Encoded protein: CASSLDSLRSYEQYF.

The V gene is TRBV11-3, the J gene TRBJ1-2, with D perhaps matching TRBD1 (5 bases). The V end was cut by 8 bases, the J end by 5 bases, with 12 bases between. This CDR3 region has 12 residues. Germline-derived CDR1 and CDR2 are SGHNT and YENEEA. CDR3 sequence reads: CASSRGVYGYTF. The DNA of the CDR3 is TGTGCCAGCTCTCGGGGGGTTTATGGCTACACCTTC.